The 30 T cell receptor beta chains reported below all come from one sample, sequenced in a study of T cells in Graves' hyperthyroidism and ophthalmopathy. RNA transcripts served as the template for amplifying TCR beta CDR3 regions. Carried out on the TCR CDR3, a first-round RT-PCR used the HTBI primer set. MiXCR, applied by TCRdb to the multiplex PCR reads, yields one record per CDR3 protein. Of around 660,000 distinct CDR3 sequences in the sample, about 45% were seen once. The material sequenced was peripheral blood or thyroid tissue (not recorded which). These receptors were taken from an adult man with Graves' disease, either hyperthyroidism or ophthalmopathy (not recorded which).

This clonotype was recorded many times. V is TRBV6-1 and J is TRBJ1-1; 7 nucleotides agree with TRBD1. CDR3 length: 14 amino acids. Germline loops: CDR1 MNHNS, CDR2 SASEGT. Trimming removed 7 bases from V and 2 bases from J; junction bases left unmatched: 7. CDR3: CASKPGTANTEAFF. For the CDR3, the DNA is TGTGCCAGCAAACCCGGGACAGCCAACACTGAAGCTTTCTTT.

The rearrangement links TRBV9 to TRBJ1-4, with TRBD1 as a possible D gene (5 bases). This CDR3 has 14 amino acids. V was pared by 0 bases and J by 7 bases, with 10 bases between. Germline V CDR1 and CDR2: SGDLS, YYNGEE. The CDR3 sequence is CASSVGGVIEKLFF. CDR3 nucleotide sequence: TGTGCCAGCAGCGTAGGGGGGGTTATTGAAAAACTGTTTTTT.

This chain joins TRBV29-1 and TRBJ1-5; unclear D gene. V was pared by 3 bases and J by 14 bases, with 11 bases between. From germline, CDR1 is SQVTM and CDR2 ANQGSEA. This CDR3 spans 10 amino acids. The CDR3 reads CSVDVGYEHF. CDR3 bases: TGCAGCGTTGATGTGGGCTACGAGCATTTT.

The rearrangement uses TRBV7-9 and TRBJ2-7, with 12 nucleotides matching TRBD2. V dropped 7 bases and J dropped 3; count of bases not matched to a gene: 7. Germline values: CDR1 SEHNR, CDR2 FQNEAQ (reference sequence). The length of the CDR3 is 15 residues. CDR3 in DNA: TGTGCCAGCAACTCCTGGACTAGCGGGAACTACGAGCAGTACTTC. This gives the protein CASNSWTSGNYEQYF.

This clonotype was seen more than once but under ten times. The chain employs TRBV20-1 and TRBJ2-7, with 11 bases identical to TRBD2. The CDR3 spans 16 residues. V dropped 0 bases and J dropped 1; count of bases not matched to a gene: 5. CDR1 is DFQATT and CDR2 is SNEGSKA in the germline V gene (reference sequence). CDR3 in amino acids: CSARDGLAGGSYEQYF. DNA of the CDR3: TGCAGTGCTAGAGACGGTCTAGCGGGAGGATCCTACGAGCAGTACTTC.

CDR3: CASSQEGQGGYTF. For the CDR3, the DNA is TGCGCCAGCAGCCAAGAAGGACAGGGCGGCTACACCTTC. V gene TRBV4-1 combines with J gene TRBJ1-2, with 8 bases lining up with TRBD1. The germline gives CDR1 MGHRA, CDR2 YSYEKL. V gave up 0 bases and J gave up 8 bases; unmatched junction bases: 2. The CDR3 extends over 13 amino acids.

The chain couples TRBV20-1 to TRBJ1-2; D is undetermined. This CDR3 spans 12 amino acids. Germline values: CDR1 DFQATT, CDR2 SNEGSKA (reference sequence). Deletions cut 1 base from V and 4 bases from J, with 7 bases between. The CDR3 sequence: CSARGEGYGYTF. CDR3 sequence (DNA): TGCAGTGCTAGAGGGGAGGGCTATGGCTACACCTTC.

This clonotype was picked up many times. This chain uses TRBV2 with TRBJ2-7; D ambiguous. Trimming left V 3 bases short and J 6 bases short, with 12 bases between. This CDR3 is built from 13 residues. Looked up from germline, CDR1 is SNHLY and CDR2 is FYNNEI. The CDR3 is CASSDDDSLEQYF. The CDR3 DNA follows: TGTGCCAGCAGTGATGACGATTCCCTCGAGCAGTACTTC.

This chain links TRBV10-1 with TRBJ1-1, with D possibly being TRBD1 (6 bases). This CDR3 is 11 amino acids long. Trimming cost V 10 bases and J 11 bases, with 17 bases left between them. Germline loops: CDR1 WNHNN, CDR2 SYGVQD (reference sequence). CDR3 region: CATPLTGGAFF. The CDR3, as DNA: TGCGCCACCCCCCTGACAGGCGGGGCTTTCTTT.

The rearrangement links TRBV6-1 to TRBJ1-1, with TRBD1 identical over 7 bases. V gave up 6 bases and J gave up 5 bases; unmatched junction bases: 6. Germline V gives CDR1 MNHNS, CDR2 SASEGT. The CDR3 spans 13 residues. Here the CDR3 reads CASRGLQGTEAFF. The CDR3, as DNA: TGTGCCAGCAGGGGATTACAGGGGACTGAAGCTTTCTTT.

Notes on this clonotype: Mismatch with germline at one junction end may stem from a read error. The rearrangement joins TRBV7-9 to TRBJ1-1; D unclear. Germline CDR1 and CDR2: SEHNR and FQNEAQ (reference sequence). The CDR3 covers 13 residues. CDR3 residues: CASNLARNTEAFF. CDR3 bases: TGTGCCAGCAACTTAGCCAGGAACACTGAGGCTTTCTTT.

The genes are TRBV7-9 and TRBJ1-6; 11 bases fit TRBD1. Per the germline V gene, CDR1 is SEHNR and CDR2 is FQNEAQ (reference sequence). V gave up 4 bases and J gave up 12 bases; unmatched junction bases: 8. The CDR3 is 15 residues long. This chain's CDR3 is CASSSWTGGGQPLHF. The CDR3, as DNA: TGTGCCAGCAGCTCCTGGACAGGGGGCGGGCAACCCCTCCACTTT. The full variable domain, completed using reference TRBV7-9 and TRBJ1-6, is DTGVSQNPRHKITKRGQNVTFRCDPISEHNRLYWYRQTLGQGPEFLTYFQNEAQLEKSRLLSDRFSAERPKGSFSTLEIQRTEQGDSAMYLCASSSWTGGGQPLHFGNGTRLTVT.

This chain uses TRBV29-1 with TRBJ1-5; TRBD1 might be the D (5 bases). Trimming left V 6 bases short and J 12 bases short, with 18 bases between. In germline, CDR1 is SQVTM, CDR2 ANQGSEA. There are 12 residues in the CDR3. The CDR3 protein is CSVLGTATDQHF. The CDR3 DNA is TGCAGCGTACTAGGGACGGCGACAGACCAGCATTTT.

Ten or more counts support this clonotype. The rearrangement joins TRBV14 to TRBJ1-5; D not certain. CDR3 length: 13 residues. Germline-derived CDR1 and CDR2 are SGHDN and FVKESK. The V end lost 3 bases, the J end lost 5 bases, and 8 bases lay between the germline ends. The CDR3 region is CASSQSTHQPQHF. For the CDR3, the DNA is TGTGCCAGCAGCCAGAGCACACATCAGCCCCAGCATTTT.

The chain uses TRBV2 and TRBJ1-4; 10 bases are a match to TRBD1. The CDR3 sequence is 18 residues long. The V and J ends lost 5 bases and 8 bases, in that order; junction bases with no gene match: 17. Germline V lookup: CDR1 SNHLY, CDR2 FYNNEI. CDR3: CASSYRPGTGVRGEKLFF. CDR3 DNA: TGTGCCAGCAGTTATCGTCCCGGGACAGGGGTTCGGGGCGAAAAACTGTTTTTT.

This clonotype was recorded a few times. This chain connects TRBV9 to TRBJ2-2, with D possibly TRBD1 on 6 matching bases. This CDR3 is built from 16 residues. Trimming removed 4 bases at V and 4 bases at J, with 17 bases between. From germline, CDR1 is SGDLS and CDR2 YYNGEE. This CDR3 reads CASSLKSGVGTGELFF. The CDR3, as DNA: TGTGCCAGCAGCTTGAAGTCAGGGGTAGGCACCGGGGAGCTGTTTTTT.

This clonotype was recorded only once. The missing conserved phenylalanine or tryptophan at the end of this CDR3 makes a read error likely. This chain uses TRBV20-1 with TRBJ1-1; TRBD1 matches at 9 bases. Germline V gene lookup returns CDR1 DFQATT and CDR2 SNEGSKA (reference sequence). Trimming at V came to 6 bases and at J to 0 bases, leaving 8 bases not matched to a gene. The CDR3 is 15 residues long. CDR3 sequence (DNA): TGCAGTGCGCCGGGACAGGGCGCTCTGAACACTGAAGCTTTCTCT. As protein: CSAPGQGALNTEAFS.

This clonotype occurred many times. J is TRBJ1-6 and V is TRBV20-1; TRBD1 aligns across 7 bases. CDR1 DFQATT and CDR2 SNEGSKA come from the germline V gene (reference sequence). V lost 6 bases and J lost 4; bases outside the gene matches: 6. The CDR3 runs 14 residues. The CDR3 sequence is CSAIGTAYNSPLHF. The CDR3 DNA follows: TGCAGTGCCATCGGGACAGCTTATAATTCACCCCTCCACTTT.

The table lists this clonotype with a few counts. The chain couples TRBV7-8 to TRBJ1-5; no reliable D call. Germline V gene lookup returns CDR1 SGHVS and CDR2 FQNEAQ. CDR3 length: 15 residues. V gave up 7 bases and J gave up 0 bases, with 13 bases separating them. CDR3 region: CASIRVAGSNQPQHF. CDR3 sequence (DNA): TGTGCCAGCATAAGGGTGGCGGGTAGCAATCAGCCCCAGCATTTT.

The chain uses TRBV7-6 and TRBJ1-1, with TRBD1 matching over 10 bases. V lost 0 bases to trimming and J lost 10 bases; unmatched junction nucleotides: 11. The CDR3 contains 16 residues. Germline CDR1 SGHVS, CDR2 FNYEAQ. The CDR3 DNA sequence: TGTGCCAGCAGCTTAGCGGAGACAGGGGGCGCGGGTACAGCTTTCTTT. This encodes CASSLAETGGAGTAFF.

This clonotype has only a few counts. This sequence joins TRBV7-2 and TRBJ2-7; 8 positions agree with TRBD2. The CDR3 length is 14 residues. Unmatched junction bases numbered 10, after V lost 5 bases and J lost 7 bases. Per germline, CDR1 SGHTA and CDR2 FQGNSA. Here the CDR3 DNA reads TGTGCCAGCAGCCTCCGTCGGGCGGGAGGTGAGCAGTACTTC. Residues: CASSLRRAGGEQYF.

CDR3 bases: TGTGCCACCAGCAGAGATCTGGGCCTAGCTGGAAACACCATATATTTT. This gives the protein CATSRDLGLAGNTIYF. The genes are TRBV15 and TRBJ1-3; unclear D gene. Trimming removed 0 bases at V and 2 bases at J, with 11 bases between. The CDR3 runs to 16 residues. Germline V lookup: CDR1 LNHNV, CDR2 YYDKDF (reference sequence).

This clonotype was seen a handful of times. The chain is built from TRBV20-1 and TRBJ1-1; D is ambiguous. V was clipped by 2 bases and J by 1 base, with 8 bases between them. The CDR3 is made up of 13 amino acids. Germline V gene lookup returns CDR1 DFQATT and CDR2 SNEGSKA (reference sequence). CDR3 loop: CSARWAGNTEAFF. DNA for the CDR3: TGCAGTGCTAGATGGGCAGGGAACACTGAAGCTTTCTTT.

The CDR3 DNA sequence: TGTGCCAGCAGCTTAGATGGTAGGGGCCGTTCCTACGAGCAGTACTTC. Translated, it gives CASSLDGRGRSYEQYF. The chain has TRBV11-2 and TRBJ2-7, with TRBD1 as a possible D gene (5 bases). CDR3 length: 16 amino acids. Per the germline V gene, CDR1 is SGHAT and CDR2 is FQNNGV. Trimming took off 0 bases at V and 1 base at J, with 13 bases between the two ends.

This clonotype was counted between two and nine times. V and J are TRBV9 and TRBJ1-3, with 7 bases fitting TRBD1. The CDR3 runs 17 residues. Germline CDR1 reads SGDLS; CDR2 reads YYNGEE. The trim removed 0 bases at V and 0 bases at J, leaving 6 bases unmatched. CDR3 sequence reads: CASSVGDSRHSGNTIYF. The CDR3, as DNA: TGTGCCAGCAGCGTAGGGGACAGCCGACACTCTGGAAACACCATATATTTT.

The chain links TRBV12-3 or TRBV12-4 to TRBJ1-5, with TRBD1 identical over 7 bases. The CDR3 sequence is 12 residues long. Trimming removed 0 bases from V and 13 bases from J; junction bases left unmatched: 3. The CDR3 DNA reads TGTGCCAGCAGTTTAGCAGGGGGCAATCAGCATTTT. Residues: CASSLAGGNQHF.

V and J are TRBV11-2 and TRBJ2-7, with D maybe TRBD2 (5 bases). Germline assignment: CDR1 SGHAT and CDR2 FQNNGV. V lost 2 bases, J lost 8 bases, and 16 bases lay in between. This CDR3 spans 14 amino acids. CDR3 loop: CASSLRGSTNQQYF. The CDR3, as DNA: TGTGCCAGCAGCTTAAGAGGGTCCACTAACCAGCAGTACTTC. The full variable domain, its missing parts supplied by reference TRBV11-2 and TRBJ2-7, is EAGVAQSPRYKIIEKRQSVAFWCNPISGHATLYWYQQILGQGPKLLIQFQNNGVVDDSQLPKDRFSAERLKGVDSTLKIQPAKLEDSAVYLCASSLRGSTNQQYFGPGTRLTVT.

The chain employs TRBV7-2 and TRBJ1-4; D remains unclear. CDR1 is SGHTA and CDR2 is FQGNSA in the germline V gene. This CDR3 contains 16 residues. Trimming stripped 3 bases from V and 4 bases from J, with 15 bases between. The CDR3 here is CASSFRRSRLNEKLFF. The CDR3 DNA reads TGTGCCAGCAGCTTTCGGCGGAGTCGCCTTAATGAAAAACTGTTTTTT.

V and J are TRBV7-8 and TRBJ2-3; no clear D gene. CDR3 length: 13 amino acids. V dropped 1 base and J dropped 2 bases, with 4 bases sitting between them. The germline gives CDR1 SGHVS, CDR2 FQNEAQ. In DNA, the CDR3 is TGTGCCAGCAGCTTAGGGTTCACAGATACGCAGTATTTT. Protein product: CASSLGFTDTQYF.

This sequence joins TRBV15 and TRBJ2-7, with TRBD1 matching over 7 bases. CDR3 size: 13 residues. Per germline, CDR1 LNHNV and CDR2 YYDKDF (reference sequence). Germline trimming cut 4 bases from V and 4 bases from J; bases unmatched to any gene: 4. CDR3 in DNA: TGTGCCACCAGCACCGGGACAGTGTACGAGCAGTACTTC. Translating it yields CATSTGTVYEQYF.